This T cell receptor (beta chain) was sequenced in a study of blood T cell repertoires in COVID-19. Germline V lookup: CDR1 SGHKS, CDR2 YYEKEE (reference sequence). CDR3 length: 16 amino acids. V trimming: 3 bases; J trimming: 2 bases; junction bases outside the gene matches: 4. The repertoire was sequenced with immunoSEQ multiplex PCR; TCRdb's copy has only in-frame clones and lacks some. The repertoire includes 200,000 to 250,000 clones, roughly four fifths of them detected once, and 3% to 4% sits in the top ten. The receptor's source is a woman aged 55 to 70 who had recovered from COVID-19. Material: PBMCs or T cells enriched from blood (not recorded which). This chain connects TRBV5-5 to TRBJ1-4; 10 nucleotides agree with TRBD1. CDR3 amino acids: CASSSRQGATNEKLFF. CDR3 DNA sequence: TGTGCCAGCAGCTCGCGACAGGGGGCGACTAATGAAAAACTGTTTTTT.